This TCR beta chain was recorded in a study of shared clonotypes between healthy human individuals. Study background: CD4 naive and memory got three plates each, CD8 naive two, CD8 memory one. General observations from the study: The sharing of 4.5% to 6.5% of naive CD4 clonotypes was seen across a handful of donors.

Naive CD8 cells lacked CD45RO and underwent positive selection for CCR7, leaving out terminally differentiated effector memory CD45RA+ cells. Concerning this clone itself: Its target is unknown.

Some clones are missing from TCRdb's copy, which holds only in-frame ones; the method was immunoSEQ multiplex PCR. The sample contains about 590,000 clones, nearly 97% of which appear only once. The V end lost 1 base, the J end lost 9 bases, and 13 bases lay between the germline ends. This CDR3 comprises 14 residues. The germline V gene has CDR1 SGHAT and CDR2 FQNNGV. V usage is TRBV11-2 and J usage is TRBJ2-1, with D hard to call. The sequence derives from a woman in her twenties or thirties in good health. Specimen: naive CD8+ T cells sorted from blood. The CDR3 reads CASSLAPGWSEQFF. For the CDR3, the DNA is TGTGCCAGCAGCTTAGCACCCGGCTGGAGTGAGCAGTTCTTC.